A selection of T cell receptor beta chains follows, all from one sample in a study of blood T cell repertoires in COVID-19. Measured with immunoSEQ multiplex PCR; TCRdb has only the in-frame clones, and not every one. The sample lists 270,000 or so clones, about 85% seen once, with about an eighth in the top ten. The sample taken for sequencing was peripheral blood. The source is a human donor in a cohort sampled during active COVID-19. The CDR3 runs from the conserved cysteine through the conserved F or W. A D gene is named only where the DNA matches it firmly.

v_call	j_call	d_call	cdr3_aa
TRBV5-1	TRBJ2-5	.	CASSFLQETQYF
TRBV11-2	TRBJ2-7	.	CASRGGRISYEQYF
TRBV10-2	TRBJ1-1	.	CASRERTENTEAFF
TRBV30	TRBJ2-7	TRBD2	CAWRGTSGYYEQYF
TRBV6-5	TRBJ1-5	TRBD1	CASSRTGINQPQHF
TRBV7-9	TRBJ2-3	.	CASSLRVTSTDTQYF
TRBV3-1/TRBV3-2	TRBJ2-7	TRBD2	CASSQGTSGSHRSYEQYF
TRBV5-1	TRBJ1-6	TRBD1	CASSPVGQGNSPLHF
TRBV3-1/TRBV3-2	TRBJ2-2	TRBD2	CASSQGLANTGELFF
TRBV28	TRBJ2-7	.	CASSYGTPSSYEQYF
TRBV11-2	TRBJ2-3	.	CASSLAGDTQYF
TRBV7-2	TRBJ2-7	.	CASSSTGSGSSRGEQYF
TRBV6-5	TRBJ2-7	TRBD2	CASLPGTTRLYEQYF
TRBV29-1	TRBJ2-1	.	CSVEGPRAANEQFF
TRBV9	TRBJ1-6	.	CASSTKPAGREVFASPLHF
TRBV7-9	TRBJ1-4	.	CASSPPRQSQYEKLFF
TRBV7-2	TRBJ2-2	.	CASSLDRYNTGELFF
TRBV5-5	TRBJ2-2	TRBD2	CASSPHPGGTSGSLGELFF
TRBV5-1	TRBJ1-1	.	CASGVPGTTNTEAFF
TRBV10-1	TRBJ1-6	TRBD1	CASRQGLDSPLHF
TRBV15	TRBJ1-1	TRBD1	CATSKGQTPEAFF
TRBV6-5	TRBJ2-7	.	CAIQSGTPPYEQYF
TRBV6-5	TRBJ2-1	.	CASSYTTGNNEQFF
TRBV7-2	TRBJ2-2	TRBD1	CASRPTQGKGTGELFF
TRBV4-1	TRBJ2-1	TRBD2	CASSLGIQRDDNEQFF
TRBV3-1/TRBV3-2	TRBJ1-1	.	CASSQRAPGEEAFF
TRBV11-1	TRBJ1-1	.	CASSHGHRGTEAFF
TRBV6-6	TRBJ2-1	TRBD2	CASSLRTSGLFGGDYNEQFF
TRBV7-2	TRBJ2-7	TRBD2	CASSSNPLAGGNEQYF
TRBV19	TRBJ2-1	.	CASSQAGEYNEQFF
TRBV7-8	TRBJ2-2	TRBD2	CASSSGLAGGLVKTGELFF
TRBV28	TRBJ1-2	.	CASNQADYGYTF
TRBV29-1	TRBJ1-4	.	CSVEEGGANEKLFF
TRBV18	TRBJ1-2	.	CASSPDRQYGYTF
TRBV19	TRBJ1-5	.	CASSMGTPSWAGGQPQHF
TRBV3-1/TRBV3-2	TRBJ2-4	TRBD2	CASSRDPREGLAGGPNIQYF
TRBV15	TRBJ2-5	TRBD2	CATRGEGPETQYF
TRBV4-3	TRBJ2-3	.	CASSPVLATDTQYF
TRBV6-4	TRBJ2-7	TRBD1	CASSVKRDRENREQYF
TRBV3-1/TRBV3-2	TRBJ1-4	TRBD1	CASRTGNEKLFF
TRBV27	TRBJ2-7	TRBD2	CASSLGAGDPYEQYF
TRBV6-5	TRBJ1-2	TRBD1	CASRGLTGGRGYTF
TRBV5-4	TRBJ2-3	TRBD2	CASSSGTSGSMWFTDTQYF
TRBV6-6	TRBJ1-2	.	CASSPQITGGGYTF
TRBV6-6	TRBJ2-3	.	CASSYSDKSTDTQYF
TRBV5-5	TRBJ2-5	.	CASSRGNGLQETQYF